Presented here are 32 T cell receptor beta chains from one specimen sequenced in a study of blood T cell repertoires in COVID-19. Generated by immunoSEQ multiplex PCR, the TCRdb table keeps only in-frame clones and is missing some. The sample includes 100,000 or so clones, 82% of them seen just once. The sample taken for sequencing was peripheral blood. All receptors derive from a man aged 80 or over with acute or convalescent COVID-19.

The rearrangement joins TRBV5-8 to TRBJ2-6; TRBD1 matches at 8 bases. The V gene's germline CDR1 is SGHTS and CDR2 YDEGEE. Germline trimming cut 4 bases from V and 4 bases from J; bases unmatched to any gene: 10. The length of the CDR3 is 17 residues. In nucleotides, the CDR3 is TGTGCCAGCAGCCCCGGACAGGGATTTTGGGGGGCCAACGTCCTGACTTTC. This translates into CASSPGQGFWGANVLTF.

The genes are TRBV11-3 and TRBJ2-1; 10 positions agree with TRBD2. Germline V gene data show CDR1 as SGHNT and CDR2 as YENEEA. The CDR3 consists of 16 residues. V dropped 5 bases and J dropped 3; count of bases not matched to a gene: 7. The CDR3 sequence: CASSLLAGKNYNEQFF. The CDR3 DNA reads TGTGCCAGCAGCCTACTAGCGGGGAAAAACTACAATGAGCAGTTCTTC. Full variable domain (remainder filled in from reference TRBV11-3 and TRBJ2-1): EAGVVQSPRYKIIEKKQPVAFWCNPISGHNTLYWYLQNLGQGPELLIRYENEEAVDDSQLPKDRFSAERLKGVDSTLKIQPAELGDSAVYLCASSLLAGKNYNEQFFGPGTRLTVL.

The chain couples TRBV23-1 to TRBJ2-3; 8 bases map to TRBD2. TRBV23-1 is an open reading frame whose function is uncertain. The CDR3 totals 16 residues. V trimming: 2 bases; J trimming: 7 bases; junction bases outside the gene matches: 11. The CDR3 region has the DNA TGCGCCAGCAGTCAACCGGGACTAGTAAGGTCGTATACGCAGTATTTT. Translation: CASSQPGLVRSYTQYF.

The chain couples TRBV18 to TRBJ1-2; 8 nucleotides align to TRBD1. The CDR3 consists of 13 residues. Looked up from germline, CDR1 is KGHSH and CDR2 is LQKENI. V lost 3 bases, J lost 8 bases, and 5 bases stayed unmatched. The CDR3 here is CASSPGQGAGYTF. The CDR3 DNA reads TGTGCCAGCTCACCGGGGCAGGGGGCAGGCTACACCTTC.

This sequence joins TRBV9 and TRBJ2-1, with 9 positions matching TRBD2. J lost 10 bases, V lost 4 bases, and 9 bases had no gene match. The CDR3 has 14 residues. Germline assignment: CDR1 SGDLS and CDR2 YYNGEE. The CDR3 DNA follows: TGTGCCAGCAGCCCCCTTGGGACTAGCAGGGAGCAGTTCTTC. Protein sequence: CASSPLGTSREQFF.

The chain combines TRBV2 with TRBJ1-2; 8 bases line up with TRBD1. CDR1 SNHLY and CDR2 FYNNEI come from the germline V gene. There are 16 residues in the CDR3. V dropped 5 bases and J dropped 7; count of bases not matched to a gene: 15. CDR3 amino acids: CASSPTLGQVFSGYTF. The CDR3 DNA reads as TGTGCCAGCAGTCCAACCTTGGGACAGGTCTTTTCTGGCTACACCTTC. The entire variable domain, with the rest obtained from reference TRBV2 and TRBJ1-2, is as follows: EPEVTQTPSHQVTQMGQEVILRCVPISNHLYFYWYRQILGQKVEFLVSFYNNEISEKSEIFDDQFSVERPDGSNFTLKIRSTKLEDSAMYFCASSPTLGQVFSGYTFGSGTRLTVV.

This clone was seen once. The chain couples TRBV6-5 to TRBJ1-1, with 11 bases lining up with TRBD1. V was pared by 4 bases and J by 5 bases, with 6 bases of the junction left unmatched. The CDR3 is 15 residues long. Germline V gives CDR1 MNHEY, CDR2 SVGAGI. CDR3 in DNA: TGTGCCAGCAGTTTACTCGGGACAGGGGGAACTGAAGCTTTCTTT. Residues: CASSLLGTGGTEAFF.

The CDR3 spells CASSLGGGAGETQYF. CDR3 bases: TGTGCCAGCAGCTTAGGCGGGGGGGCAGGAGAGACCCAGTACTTC. The chain uses TRBV7-2 and TRBJ2-5; 9 bases line up with TRBD2. The ends lost 1 base at V and 4 bases at J; junction bases unmatched: 4. From germline, CDR1 is SGHTA and CDR2 FQGNSA. The CDR3 totals 15 residues.

The chain carries TRBV7-2 and TRBJ2-5; tentative D call: TRBD1 (6 bases). This CDR3 is built from 18 residues. CDR1 is SGHTA and CDR2 is FQGNSA in the germline V gene. V was trimmed by 0 bases and J by 5 bases, leaving 22 bases between them. For the CDR3, the DNA is TGTGCCAGCAGCTTAGCGCCCCTCGGACTTGGGGGCCGCGAGACCCAGTACTTC. This sequence encodes CASSLAPLGLGGRETQYF.

The chain combines TRBV7-2 with TRBJ1-2; 11 positions match TRBD1. Looked up from germline, CDR1 is SGHTA and CDR2 is FQGNSA. The CDR3 runs 17 residues. After removal of 4 bases from V and 3 bases from J, the junction contained 10 bases not matched to a gene. CDR3 nucleotide sequence: TGTGCCAGCAGCTCGATAGTCCGGGACAGGGGGGACTATGGCTACACCTTC. Its translation: CASSSIVRDRGDYGYTF.

This clone turned up a few times. The chain has TRBV2 and TRBJ2-2, with 8 positions matching TRBD1. Germline CDR1 reads SNHLY; CDR2 reads FYNNEI. This CDR3 has 14 residues. Unmatched junction bases numbered 5, after V lost 6 bases and J lost 5 bases. The CDR3 DNA follows: TGTGCCAGCAGCCCTCAGGGGGCTACCGGGGAGCTGTTTTTT. It translates to CASSPQGATGELFF.

V gene TRBV2 combines with J gene TRBJ2-3; TRBD2 agrees at 7 bases. CDR1 SNHLY and CDR2 FYNNEI come from the germline V gene. V was clipped by 6 bases and J by 1 base; unmatched bases: 4. The CDR3 covers 14 residues. In DNA, the CDR3 is TGTGCCAGCAGGGCTAGCGGCCGCACAGATACGCAGTATTTT. This gives the protein CASRASGRTDTQYF.

The CDR3 spells CAWSIDRAGNTIYF. DNA for the CDR3: TGTGCCTGGAGTATAGACAGGGCTGGAAACACCATATATTTT. The chain carries TRBV30 and TRBJ1-3; 7 bases agree with TRBD1. This CDR3 spans 14 amino acids. Germline lookup yields CDR1 GTSNPN and CDR2 SVGIG (reference sequence). The V gene end was trimmed by 2 bases and the J gene end by 2 bases; junction bases not matched to a gene: 3.

The rearrangement joins TRBV6-2 or TRBV6-3 to TRBJ2-7; 7 bases fit TRBD2. There are 13 residues in the CDR3. Trimming took 4 bases from V and 1 from J; bases not matched to a gene: 1. The germline CDR1 and CDR2 sequences are MNHEY and SVGEGT. CDR3 coding DNA: TGTGCCAGCAGTTGGGGGGGGTCCTACGAGCAGTACTTC. Protein sequence: CASSWGGSYEQYF.

The chain links TRBV2 to TRBJ1-5, with D possibly being TRBD1 (5 bases). Trimming cost V 3 bases and J 1 base, with 22 bases left between them. CDR1 and CDR2 (germline): SNHLY, FYNNEI. This CDR3 has 19 amino acids. CDR3 region: CASSDFGGSYAGSNQPQHF. CDR3 bases: TGTGCCAGCAGTGATTTCGGGGGATCCTATGCGGGGAGCAATCAGCCCCAGCATTTT.

The chain is built from TRBV3-1 (or the pseudogene TRBV3-2) and TRBJ2-5; TRBD2 matches 13 bases. This CDR3 has 17 amino acids. The V segment lost 1 base and the J segment 2 bases; nucleotides outside the gene matches: 4. CDR1 and CDR2 (germline): LGHDT, YNNKEL (reference sequence). The CDR3 nucleotides are TGTGCCAGCAGCCAAGGACTAGCGGGGGGTAGTCAAGAGACCCAGTACTTC. It yields the protein CASSQGLAGGSQETQYF.

The gene calls are TRBV28 and TRBJ2-1; D not certain. This CDR3 contains 13 residues. CDR1 MDHEN and CDR2 SYDVKM come from the germline V gene. V was cut by 6 bases and J by 4 bases, with 10 bases left in between. CDR3 in DNA: TGTGCCAGCAGATCCCGCCAGTACAATGAGCAGTTCTTC. This gives the protein CASRSRQYNEQFF.

The rearrangement uses TRBV19 and TRBJ2-5; a weak D match, TRBD1 (7 bases). Deletions cut 9 bases from V and 5 bases from J, with 22 bases between. This CDR3 has 15 residues. In germline, CDR1 is LNHDA, CDR2 SQIVND (reference sequence). CDR3 nucleotide sequence: TGTGCCAGCAGCCCACAGGGGCGGGAACAGGAGACCCAGTACTTC. This translates into CASSPQGREQETQYF.

The chain employs TRBV7-8 and TRBJ1-3; possibly TRBD1 for D (5 bases). This CDR3 spans 16 amino acids. Between the trimmed V and J ends, which lost 5 bases and 1 base, there was a span of 15 bases. In germline, CDR1 is SGHVS, CDR2 FQNEAQ. CDR3 in amino acids: CASSDRTKTSGNTIYF. CDR3 DNA sequence: TGTGCCAGCAGCGATAGGACAAAAACTTCTGGAAACACCATATATTTT. Filled out from reference TRBV7-8 and TRBJ1-3, the complete variable domain reads GAGVSQSPRYKVAKRGQDVALRCDPISGHVSLFWYQQALGQGPEFLTYFQNEAQLDKSGLPSDRFFAERPEGSVSTLKIQRTQQEDSAVYLCASSDRTKTSGNTIYFGEGSWLTVV.

This clone is a singleton in its sample. The chain recombines TRBV7-2 with TRBJ1-1, with D tentatively TRBD1 (6 bases). Per the germline V gene, CDR1 is SGHTA and CDR2 is FQGNSA. The CDR3 has 15 residues. The V end lost 4 bases, the J end lost 0 bases, and 12 bases lay between the germline ends. The CDR3: CASSSPGHLNTEAFF. The CDR3 bases are TGTGCCAGCAGCTCGCCGGGACACCTGAACACTGAAGCTTTCTTT.

The rearrangement links TRBV6-2 or TRBV6-3 to TRBJ2-1, with 9 bases matching TRBD2. Germline assignment: CDR1 MNHEY and CDR2 SVGEGT. The CDR3 consists of 15 residues. The V and J ends lost 2 bases and 9 bases, in that order; junction bases with no gene match: 8. In DNA form, the CDR3 reads TGTGCCAGCAGTTACGGGCTAGCGGGGCAGGGTGAGCAGTTCTTC. Amino acid sequence: CASSYGLAGQGEQFF.

This chain connects TRBV5-1 to TRBJ1-2, with TRBD1 as a possible D gene (6 bases). V was clipped by 0 bases and J by 7 bases, with 10 bases between them. Per the germline V gene, CDR1 is SGHRS and CDR2 is YFSETQ. This CDR3 region has 13 residues. CDR3 loop: CASSLDRVGGYTF. Written as DNA, the CDR3 is TGCGCCAGCAGCTTGGACAGGGTGGGTGGCTACACCTTC.

This sequence joins TRBV5-4 and TRBJ1-1, with 9 bases aligning to TRBD1. The CDR3 consists of 13 residues. V was clipped by 4 bases and J by 5 bases; unmatched bases: 3. CDR1 is SGHNT and CDR2 is YYREEE in the germline V gene (reference sequence). CDR3 sequence (DNA): TGTGCCAGCAGCCGGGACAGGGCGACTGAAGCTTTCTTT. Residues: CASSRDRATEAFF.

The chain couples TRBV7-2 to TRBJ1-1; D possibly corresponds to TRBD1 (5 bases). The CDR3 extends over 15 amino acids. The germline V and J ends were trimmed by 6 bases and 4 bases, with 18 bases remaining between them. The germline CDR1 and CDR2 sequences are SGHTA and FQGNSA. The CDR3 coding sequence is TGTGCCAGCAGACTCCCCTCTTTAGGGGCCACTGAAGCTTTCTTT. This gives the protein CASRLPSLGATEAFF.

V and J are TRBV7-2 and TRBJ2-7, with 9 positions matching TRBD2. Germline CDR1 is SGHTA and CDR2 is FQGNSA. V shed 1 base, J shed 0 bases, and the junction held 4 bases outside the gene matches. The CDR3 consists of 16 residues. CDR3 protein: CASSLVGSGSSYEQYF. The CDR3 bases are TGTGCCAGCAGCTTAGTGGGTAGCGGGAGCTCCTACGAGCAGTACTTC.

This rearrangement joins TRBV10-3 to TRBJ2-3; D not certain. The CDR3 is made up of 12 amino acids. Trimming cost V 10 bases and J 7 bases, with 15 bases left between them. CDR1 ENHRY and CDR2 SYGVKD come from the germline V gene. The CDR3 here is CATQQQVNTQYF. CDR3 bases: TGTGCCACCCAGCAGCAGGTTAATACGCAGTATTTT.

This clone appeared a single time. This sequence joins TRBV7-2 and TRBJ1-6; D is undetermined. Trimming removed 2 bases at V and 10 bases at J, with 6 bases between. The CDR3 is made up of 12 amino acids. Germline V gives CDR1 SGHTA, CDR2 FQGNSA. CDR3 bases: TGTGCCAGCAGCTTATATCCCTCACCCCTCCACTTT. Protein: CASSLYPSPLHF. Variable domain in full (rest from reference TRBV7-2 and TRBJ1-6): GAGVSQSPSNKVTEKGKDVELRCDPISGHTALYWYRQSLGQGLEFLIYFQGNSAPDKSGLPSDRFSAERTGGSVSTLTIQRTQQEDSAVYLCASSLYPSPLHFGNGTRLTVT.

This chain uses TRBV6-6 with TRBJ1-1; the match to TRBD1 covers 7 bases. J gave up 4 bases and V 5 bases, and 7 bases lay outside the gene matches. Germline V CDR1 and CDR2: MNHNY, SVGAGI (reference sequence). CDR3 size: 14 residues. In DNA form, the CDR3 reads TGTGCCAGCAGTGGGGACAGACGAACCACTGAAGCTTTCTTT. Its protein is CASSGDRRTTEAFF.

This chain connects TRBV2 to TRBJ1-5; TRBD1 matches 9 bases. With 4 bases clipped from V and 4 bases from J, the junction kept 8 bases outside the gene matches. Germline V gene data show CDR1 as SNHLY and CDR2 as FYNNEI. CDR3 length: 16 residues. The CDR3 sequence is CASSGGQGNSNQPQHF. The DNA for the CDR3 is TGTGCCAGCAGTGGGGGACAGGGAAATAGTAATCAGCCCCAGCATTTT.

V and J are TRBV6-2 or TRBV6-3 and TRBJ1-3; the D gene is possibly TRBD1 (6 bases). The V gene's germline CDR1 is MNHEY and CDR2 SVGEGT. There are 16 residues in the CDR3. V was cut by 4 bases and J by 0 bases, with 13 bases left in between. CDR3 in DNA: TGTGCCAGCAGTTCCCCCGGGGGGCACTCTGGAAACACCATATATTTT. Its protein is CASSSPGGHSGNTIYF.

This clone showed up just a few times. This chain connects TRBV6-1 to TRBJ1-4; D remains ambiguous. The length of the CDR3 is 13 residues. The germline CDR1 and CDR2 sequences are MNHNS and SASEGT. The V end lost 1 base, the J end lost 4 bases, and 4 bases lay between the germline ends. The chain's CDR3 is CASSEVRNEKLFF. CDR3 coding DNA: TGTGCCAGCAGTGAAGTTCGTAATGAAAAACTGTTTTTT.

This sequence joins TRBV5-1 and TRBJ1-5, with D unresolved. Between the trimmed V and J ends, which lost 5 bases and 0 bases, there was a span of 6 bases. CDR3 length equals 13 residues. Germline CDR1 is SGHRS and CDR2 is YFSETQ. CDR3: CASSQHSNQPQHF. In DNA, the CDR3 is TGCGCCAGCAGTCAACATAGCAATCAGCCCCAGCATTTT.